A selection of T cell receptor beta chains follows, all from one sample in a study of blood T cells in healthy people across ages. TCRdb reprocessed the 5' RACE reads with MiXCR, giving one entry per CDR3 protein. The sample has some 640,000 distinct CDR3 sequences, about 30% seen once. Sequences were obtained from blood. These receptors all stem from a woman older than 75 in good health. CDR3s include the opening cysteine and the closing phenylalanine or tryptophan. A D gene is named only where the DNA matches it firmly. For some rows the clone size is stated as once, few or many, or as a class when expanded; others skip it.

CASSLGQGTTNEKLFF,TGTGCCAGCAGCTTAGGACAGGGAACAACTAATGAAAAACTGTTTTTT,TRBJ1-4,TRBV7-9,NA,TRBD1
CASSQDRGSNQPQHF,TGTGCCAGCAGCCAAGATAGGGGAAGCAATCAGCCCCAGCATTTT,TRBJ1-5,TRBV4-2,many,NA
CAISETLRGRTNEKLFF,TGTGCCATCAGTGAGACCCTCCGGGGGCGGACTAATGAAAAACTGTTTTTT,TRBJ1-4,TRBV10-3,once,NA
CASTYQGQPLYGYTF,TGTGCCAGCACTTATCAGGGACAGCCCCTCTATGGCTACACCTTC,TRBJ1-2,TRBV6-1,NA,TRBD1
CNATGAATNEKLFF,TGCAATGCTACAGGCGCCGCAACTAATGAAAAACTGTTTTTT,TRBJ1-4,TRBV20-1,few,NA
CASSLDNYNEQFF,TGTGCCAGCAGCTTAGACAACTACAATGAGCAGTTCTTC,TRBJ2-1,TRBV11-2,many,NA
CASSNDRSYEQYF,TGTGCCAGCAGCAACGACAGGTCCTACGAGCAGTACTTC,TRBJ2-7,TRBV7-9,NA,NA
CASSGHDLGEQFF,TGTGCCAGCAGCGGCCACGACTTGGGTGAGCAGTTCTTC,TRBJ2-1,TRBV9,many,NA
CASSVGDSTQDTQYF,TGTGCCAGCAGCGTAGGGGATAGTACCCAGGATACGCAGTATTTT,TRBJ2-3,TRBV9,few,NA
CASSAPTGGAGEAFF,TGTGCCAGCAGCGCCCCAACAGGGGGCGCCGGGGAAGCTTTCTTT,TRBJ1-1,TRBV13,NA,TRBD1
CASSLFSGQGLGEQYF,TGCGCCAGCAGCTTATTTTCGGGACAGGGCCTCGGGGAGCAGTACTTC,TRBJ2-7,TRBV5-1,many,TRBD1
CASTVAGQETQYF,TGCGCCAGCACCGTGGCGGGGCAAGAGACCCAGTACTTC,TRBJ2-5,TRBV5-1,many,NA
CASTSPKNIQYF,TGTGCCAGCACCTCCCCCAAAAACATTCAGTACTTC,TRBJ2-4,TRBV6-6,many,NA
CSGGLSSYNEQFF,TGCAGCGGGGGACTGAGCTCCTACAATGAGCAGTTCTTC,TRBJ2-1,TRBV29-1,many,NA
CSAPGLAGGSRDTQYF,TGCAGTGCTCCCGGACTAGCGGGGGGCTCACGGGATACGCAGTATTTT,TRBJ2-3,TRBV20-1,many,TRBD2
CSAQRQGSYGYTF,TGCAGTGCTCAAAGACAGGGGAGCTATGGCTACACCTTC,TRBJ1-2,TRBV20-1,many,TRBD1
CASNLAGDRGYNEQFF,TGTGCCAGCAACCTCGCCGGGGACAGGGGTTACAATGAGCAGTTCTTC,TRBJ2-1,TRBV12-3/TRBV12-4,many,TRBD1
CAVRSGFLANYGYTF,TGTGCCGTTAGGAGCGGGTTTTTAGCTAACTATGGCTACACCTTC,TRBJ1-2,TRBV21-1,NA,NA
CASSKERLTEAFF,TGCGCCAGCAGCAAGGAACGGCTAACTGAAGCTTTCTTT,TRBJ1-1,TRBV5-1,NA,NA
CATSRDIRDQPQHF,TGTGCCACCAGCAGAGATATCCGTGATCAGCCCCAGCATTTT,TRBJ1-5,TRBV15,NA,NA
CASSQGYRETSYGYTF,TGCGCCAGCAGCCAAGGGTACAGGGAAACGAGCTATGGCTACACCTTC,TRBJ1-2,TRBV4-3,many,NA
CASSPGTGPNNSPLHF,TGTGCCAGCAGCCCAGGGACGGGTCCCAATAATTCACCCCTCCACTTT,TRBJ1-6,TRBV7-9,many,NA
CASSLGTGNTIYF,TGCGCCAGCAGCTTGGGAACGGGAAACACCATATATTTT,TRBJ1-3,TRBV5-1,few,NA
CSVERDRGRGEAFF,TGCAGCGTTGAACGGGACAGGGGGCGAGGTGAAGCTTTCTTT,TRBJ1-1,TRBV29-1,many,TRBD1
CASSSPGYTQYF,TGTGCCAGCAGTTCCCCGGGATATACGCAGTATTTT,TRBJ2-3,TRBV6-5,many,NA
CASSHRGQGANTEAFF,TGCGCCAGCAGCCACCGAGGGCAGGGCGCGAACACTGAAGCTTTCTTT,TRBJ1-1,TRBV4-1,many,NA
CAISESLQSSEAFF,TGTGCCATCAGTGAGTCGTTACAGTCTTCTGAAGCTTTCTTT,TRBJ1-1,TRBV10-3,NA,NA
CASSQAGGKDTQYF,TGTGCCAGCAGCCAAGCGGGGGGGAAGGATACGCAGTATTTT,TRBJ2-3,TRBV7-3,many,TRBD2
CSARGLGQGGQPQHF,TGCAGTGCTAGGGGGCTGGGGCAGGGAGGACAGCCCCAGCATTTT,TRBJ1-5,TRBV20-1,few,NA
CASSGGLAAYEQYF,TGTGCCAGCAGCGGGGGTCTAGCGGCCTACGAGCAGTACTTC,TRBJ2-7,TRBV6-1,many,TRBD2
CASSPRGLIRSQHF,TGTGCCAGCAGCCCCAGGGGTCTCATCAGGTCCCAGCATTTT,TRBJ1-5,TRBV5-6,few,NA
CAISQGAPETQYF,TGTGCCATCTCACAGGGGGCCCCAGAGACCCAGTACTTC,TRBJ2-5,TRBV28,NA,TRBD1
CASSPGGTRDYEQYF,TGTGCCAGCAGTCCGGGGGGGACTAGGGACTACGAGCAGTACTTC,TRBJ2-7,TRBV5-4,many,TRBD2
CASSGQGGYNEQFF,TGTGCCAGCAGCGGACAGGGAGGATACAATGAGCAGTTCTTC,TRBJ2-1,TRBV7-3,many,TRBD1
CASSQVANEQFF,TGCGCCAGCAGCCAAGTGGCGAATGAGCAGTTCTTC,TRBJ2-1,TRBV4-1,many,NA
CASSLAPGADTEAFF,TGTGCCAGCAGCTTAGCCCCAGGGGCGGACACTGAAGCTTTCTTT,TRBJ1-1,TRBV11-1,few,NA
CSAIGTVNQPQHF,TGCAGTGCCATCGGGACAGTCAATCAGCCCCAGCATTTT,TRBJ1-5,TRBV20-1,many,TRBD1
CASSLQNSNYGYTF,TGCGCCAGCAGCTTGCAGAACTCTAACTATGGCTACACCTTC,TRBJ1-2,TRBV5-1,many,NA
CASSQENSYTEAFF,TGCGCCAGCAGCCAAGAGAATAGTTACACTGAAGCTTTCTTT,TRBJ1-1,TRBV4-1,NA,NA
CASSFYSGGGDTQYF,TGTGCCAGCAGCTTCTACAGCGGGGGGGGAGATACGCAGTATTTT,TRBJ2-3,TRBV9,NA,TRBD2
CASSVGTSLKDEQFF,TGCGCCAGCAGCGTGGGGACTAGCCTGAAGGATGAGCAGTTCTTC,TRBJ2-1,TRBV5-1,many,TRBD2
CAWSVGNPHEQFF,TGTGCCTGGAGTGTAGGGAATCCCCATGAGCAGTTCTTC,TRBJ2-1,TRBV30,once,NA
CASSKGTTDTQYF,TGTGCCAGCAGTAAGGGGACTACCGATACGCAGTATTTT,TRBJ2-3,TRBV6-4,NA,TRBD2
CSATPPHRGSTEAFF,TGCAGTGCTACCCCACCACACAGGGGTAGCACTGAAGCTTTCTTT,TRBJ1-1,TRBV20-1,few,TRBD1
CASSPEGALRLFF,TGCGCCAGCAGCCCTGAGGGCGCTCTAAGGCTGTTCTTC,TRBJ2-1,TRBV4-1,NA,NA